This T cell receptor (beta chain) was sequenced during a study of T cells in Graves' hyperthyroidism and ophthalmopathy. Study-wide points: Most thyroid-expanded clonotypes above 0.001 were also found in blood. From stable hyperthyroidism, ophthalmopathy was separated by a 13 V-J model. Ophthalmopathy onset followed model prediction by a median around 6.9 months.

As regards this clonotype: As yet, its antigen is unknown.

A patient was excluded if there was uncontrolled infection, other autoimmune disease, pregnancy or lactation. The CDR3 runs 16 residues. J was trimmed by 5 bases and V by 2 bases; bases with no gene match: 12. CDR1 and CDR2 (germline): SGHTA, FQGNSA. TCR beta CDR3 regions were amplified from RNA. The HTBI primer set was used in a first-round RT-PCR of the TCR CDR3. TCRdb recomputed calls from the multiplex PCR reads with MiXCR, one row per CDR3 protein. Among about 570,000 distinct CDR3 sequences listed, 46% were seen once. V gene TRBV7-2 combines with J gene TRBJ2-7; TRBD2 agrees at 7 bases. Specimen: peripheral blood or thyroid tissue (not recorded which). The receptor comes from an adult woman with Graves' disease, either hyperthyroidism or ophthalmopathy (not recorded which). The CDR3 reads CASSLRDGDYTHEQYF. DNA for the CDR3: TGTGCCAGCAGCTTAAGGGATGGGGACTACACCCACGAGCAGTACTTC.